The following is a T cell receptor (beta chain) sequence with its context. The specificity of this receptor is unknown. No per-base quality is available; no much larger clone lies one base away. The convalescent patients' positive SARS-CoV-2 PCR tests were from March to December 2020, which was before the Alpha, Beta and Delta variants emerged in the United States. Ficoll-Paque Plus gradient centrifugation was used to isolate PBMCs from whole blood, and the isolated PBMCs were then either used fresh or cryopreserved at -140C. The sample is drawn from a study of vaccination and CD4 T cells after COVID-19 (dated by TCRdb to between 2021 and 2024). Background on the whole study: Convalescent patients had a positive SARS-CoV-2 result on nasal swab PCR, and of these patients, several had mild disease and one had severe disease. The convalescent cohort included six males and four females, with two Hispanic individuals, seven Caucasians, two Asians and one multiracial person. Participants got two doses of the Pfizer-BioNTech BNT162b2 vaccine (n=8) or two doses of the Moderna mRNA-1273 vaccine (n=2). Post-COVID blood samples from convalescent patients were collected a median of approximately 93 days after diagnosis, with a range of 35 to 161 days. The time from the second vaccine dose to post-vaccine blood sampling had a median of roughly 77 days and ranged from about 14 to 250 days. In around 10 COVID-19 convalescent patients and several infection-naive healthy vaccine recipients, researchers compared the spike-specific CD4+ TCR repertoire from before mRNA vaccination with the repertoire from after.

The paper as a whole reports these results and caveats: Although the median number of SARS-CoV-2-reactive clonotypes went up from roughly 22 after infection to some 40 after vaccination, the increase was not significant. In convalescent patients, a median around 86% of post-vaccine SARS-CoV-2-reactive clones were detected only after vaccination, suggesting vaccine-specific priming. Nearly all vaccine-specific clones in convalescent patients (304 of 307) were mono-reactive for SARS-CoV-2 spike rather than cross-reactive with common cold coronaviruses. Only a relatively small number of convalescent patients were included in the study, and early timepoints following natural infection were not analyzed.

Libraries came from PCR. TCRdb names Illumina iSeq 100 as the instrument used. Regarding the original processing steps: Non-productive sequences were filtered out, and CDR3s that did not start with C, did not end with F or W, or were shorter than 7 amino acids were discarded. Using R version 3.6.1, CDR3 homology was evaluated through Levenshtein distances (stringdist) along with unrooted phylogenetic trees (ape). The public reads were reprocessed in TCRdb via fastp at Q25 and MiXCR, keeping in-frame beta chains. A single entry per CDR3 protein holds the most common genes and DNA from its merged rows. The V and J calls here are based on TCRdb, not the publication. Recorded for this sample are fewer than 25,000 distinct CDR3 sequences; around 49% of them occurred a single time. Jointly, the top ten make up approximately 1% of the sample. As encoded in the germline V gene, CDR1 is MDHEN while CDR2 is SYDVKM. CDR3 length: 11 amino acids, cysteine to phenylalanine. Only the CDR3 DNA stays, 33 bases, in frame from base 1.

The chain is encoded by TRBV28 joined to TRBJ1-2, with no D gene named confidently. This receptor was obtained from a human donor who had recovered from COVID-19. The specimen was CD4+ T cells from blood, collected before SARS-CoV-2 vaccination. The CDR3 loop reads CVSTDNYGYTF. The nucleotide sequence is given as TGTGTCTCCACCGATAACTATGGCTACACCTTC.